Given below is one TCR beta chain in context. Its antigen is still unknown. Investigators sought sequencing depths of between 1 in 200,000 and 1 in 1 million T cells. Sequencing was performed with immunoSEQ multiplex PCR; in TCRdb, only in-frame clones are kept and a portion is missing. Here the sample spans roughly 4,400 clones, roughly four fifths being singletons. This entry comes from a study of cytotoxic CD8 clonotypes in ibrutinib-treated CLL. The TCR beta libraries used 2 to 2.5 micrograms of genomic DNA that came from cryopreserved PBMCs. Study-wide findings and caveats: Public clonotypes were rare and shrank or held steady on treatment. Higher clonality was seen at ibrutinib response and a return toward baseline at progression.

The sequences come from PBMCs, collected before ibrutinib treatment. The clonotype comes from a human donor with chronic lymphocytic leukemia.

In nucleotides, the CDR3 is TGCGCCAGCAGCTTGAGGCGGGGAGGCACAGATACGCAGTATTTT. It codes for CASSLRRGGTDTQYF. The chain joins TRBV5-1 to TRBJ2-3; D possibly corresponds to TRBD2 (6 bases). Germline V gene lookup returns CDR1 SGHRS and CDR2 YFSETQ. Trimming left V 1 base short and J 1 base short, with 10 bases between. The CDR3 loop spans 15 amino acids.